The 11 T cell receptor beta chains reported below all come from one sample, sequenced in a study of Graves' ophthalmopathy and Graves' hyperthyroidism. Amplification of TCR beta CDR3 regions used RNA transcripts. After a first-round RT-PCR with HTBI primers, a second-round multiplex PCR was run. TCRdb re-derived calls from the multiplex PCR reads in MiXCR, one entry per CDR3 protein. The repertoire holds about 410,000 distinct CDR3 sequences, with around 19% as singletons. Input material: peripheral blood. These receptors came from a woman aged 18-29 years with Graves' ophthalmopathy.

Ten or more counts support this clonotype. This rearrangement joins TRBV27 to TRBJ2-7; 7 bases agree with TRBD1. This CDR3 has 14 residues. V dropped 5 bases and J dropped 7; count of bases not matched to a gene: 11. From germline, CDR1 is MNHEY and CDR2 SMNVEV (reference sequence). The CDR3 sequence: CASSPGTARLEQYF. DNA for the CDR3: TGTGCCAGCAGTCCCGGGACAGCGCGATTGGAGCAGTACTTC.

This clonotype has a count of ten or more. The chain couples TRBV15 to TRBJ2-2; TRBD1 is a possible D gene (6 bases). This CDR3 has 15 amino acids. CDR1 and CDR2 (germline): LNHNV, YYDKDF (reference sequence). The germline V and J ends were trimmed by 2 bases and 4 bases, with 11 bases remaining between them. CDR3 region: CATSRSDRFTGELFF. The CDR3 DNA sequence: TGTGCCACCAGCAGATCAGACAGGTTCACCGGGGAGCTGTTTTTT.

This clonotype was detected many times. The genes are TRBV2 and TRBJ1-2; D is possibly TRBD1 (5 bases). Germline V gene sequence: CDR1 SNHLY, CDR2 FYNNEI. This CDR3 comprises 12 residues. Deletions cut 6 bases from V and 8 bases from J, with 13 bases between. The CDR3, as DNA: TGTGCCAGCAGGATTGGAGGGGACGGCTACACCTTC. It yields the protein CASRIGGDGYTF.

The chain has TRBV7-9 and TRBJ2-7; D might be TRBD2 (5 bases). This CDR3 spans 13 amino acids. V was clipped by 5 bases and J by 3 bases, with 11 bases between them. CDR1 SEHNR and CDR2 FQNEAQ come from the germline V gene (reference sequence). CDR3 loop: CASSAREDYEQYF. The CDR3 bases are TGTGCCAGCAGCGCCCGGGAAGACTACGAGCAGTACTTC.

The chain joins TRBV12-3 or TRBV12-4 to TRBJ2-5, with TRBD1 identical over 7 bases. J was trimmed by 4 bases and V by 7 bases; bases with no gene match: 6. The CDR3 spans 13 residues. CDR3 loop: CASNPGGAETQYF. CDR3 in DNA: TGTGCCAGCAACCCAGGGGGTGCAGAGACCCAGTACTTC.

This clonotype was seen a handful of times. The gene calls are TRBV11-2 and TRBJ1-2, with 9 positions matching TRBD1. Germline lookup yields CDR1 SGHAT and CDR2 FQNNGV. J was trimmed by 7 bases and V by 1 base; bases with no gene match: 13. The CDR3 extends over 17 amino acids. The CDR3 protein is CASSLVGQGISSGGYTF. CDR3 nucleotides: TGTGCCAGCAGCTTAGTAGGACAGGGGATTAGTTCCGGTGGCTACACCTTC.

This clonotype came up many times. This chain uses TRBV20-1 with TRBJ2-7; 9 positions match TRBD1. The germline V gene encodes CDR1 DFQATT and CDR2 SNEGSKA (reference sequence). V shed 1 base and J 3 bases; nucleotides not matched to a gene: 7. The CDR3 totals 15 residues. DNA for the CDR3: TGCAGTGCTAGAGCGGAGGACAGGGGATACTACGAGCAGTACTTC. Translated: CSARAEDRGYYEQYF.

This chain links TRBV15 with TRBJ1-2; 8 positions agree with TRBD1. V was clipped by 0 bases and J by 3 bases; unmatched bases: 9. There are 17 residues in the CDR3. The germline V gene encodes CDR1 LNHNV and CDR2 YYDKDF (reference sequence). The CDR3 nucleotides read TGTGCCACCAGCAGAGATGCAGAGACAGGGGAGGACTATGGCTACACCTTC. Translation gives CATSRDAETGEDYGYTF.

In its sample, this clonotype was seen many times. V and J are TRBV28 and TRBJ1-1, with unresolved D. The CDR3 covers 14 residues. From germline, CDR1 is MDHEN and CDR2 SYDVKM. Trimming took off 9 bases at V and 0 bases at J, with 14 bases between the two ends. DNA of the CDR3: TGTGCCAGTACGGGCCTCTATATGAACACTGAAGCTTTCTTT. This gives the protein CASTGLYMNTEAFF.

In its sample, this clonotype was seen many times. V is TRBV7-2 and J is TRBJ1-5; D is perhaps TRBD1 (6 bases). Germline V gene lookup returns CDR1 SGHTA and CDR2 FQGNSA. The CDR3 is 13 residues long. V was clipped by 5 bases and J by 5 bases, with 10 bases between them. The CDR3 bases are TGTGCCAGCAGCCCAGGGGTCTATCAGCCCCAGCATTTT. This translates into CASSPGVYQPQHF.

Ten or more counts support this clonotype. This chain links TRBV4-3 with TRBJ1-1, with D perhaps matching TRBD1 (5 bases). Between the trimmed V and J ends, which lost 2 bases and 2 bases, there was a span of 9 bases. Germline assignment: CDR1 LGHNA and CDR2 YSLEER. The CDR3 totals 14 residues. CDR3: CASSQWTSNTEAFF. The DNA of the CDR3 is TGCGCCAGCAGCCAATGGACATCTAACACTGAAGCTTTCTTT.